These 11 T cell receptor beta chains share one sample of origin, sequenced in a study of blood T cell repertoires in COVID-19. Sequencing used immunoSEQ multiplex PCR; TCRdb keeps in-frame clones, though not all of them. Of 200,000 to 250,000 clones in the sample, roughly 85% were seen once. The sequenced sample was peripheral blood. All receptors derive from an elderly woman with acute or convalescent COVID-19.

This clone turned up a few times. V is TRBV19 and J is TRBJ1-1, with D perhaps matching TRBD1 (6 bases). This CDR3 has 14 amino acids. The germline V and J ends were trimmed by 7 bases and 5 bases, with 17 bases remaining between them. The germline V gene has CDR1 LNHDA and CDR2 SQIVND (reference sequence). CDR3 DNA: TGTGCCAGTAACGGGGGGCGGGTATATACTGAAGCTTTCTTT. This codes for CASNGGRVYTEAFF.

The V call is TRBV7-9, the J call TRBJ1-2; 8 bases line up with TRBD1. J was trimmed by 8 bases and V by 4 bases; bases with no gene match: 9. This CDR3 contains 14 residues. Germline V gene sequence: CDR1 SEHNR, CDR2 FQNEAQ (reference sequence). The CDR3 nucleotides are TGTGCCAGCAGCTCCCCGGACAGGGCGGGCGGCTACACCTTC. This sequence encodes CASSSPDRAGGYTF.

This rearrangement joins TRBV19 to TRBJ1-1, with D tentatively TRBD1 (5 bases). V lost 0 bases and J lost 0, with 14 bases in between. The CDR3 spans 17 residues. CDR1 and CDR2 from the germline V gene are LNHDA and SQIVND (reference sequence). The CDR3 spells CASSIDSWQGVNTEAFF. CDR3 coding DNA: TGTGCCAGTAGTATAGATTCGTGGCAGGGCGTGAACACTGAAGCTTTCTTT.

For the CDR3, the DNA is TGTGCCAGCAGCTCCCGGACAGGGGAGACCCAGTACTTC. It translates to CASSSRTGETQYF. The chain combines TRBV11-3 with TRBJ2-5; 8 nucleotides agree with TRBD1. The length of the CDR3 is 13 residues. V lost 4 bases and J lost 5; bases outside the gene matches: 3. Germline-derived CDR1 and CDR2 are SGHNT and YENEEA. The variable domain in full, completed from reference TRBV11-3 and TRBJ2-5, reads EAGVVQSPRYKIIEKKQPVAFWCNPISGHNTLYWYLQNLGQGPELLIRYENEEAVDDSQLPKDRFSAERLKGVDSTLKIQPAELGDSAVYLCASSSRTGETQYFGPGTRLLVL.

This rearrangement joins TRBV19 to TRBJ1-6, with TRBD1 matching 9 bases. Germline V gene lookup returns CDR1 LNHDA and CDR2 SQIVND (reference sequence). There are 15 residues in the CDR3. Trimming at V came to 6 bases and at J to 8 bases, leaving 8 bases not matched to a gene. CDR3 bases: TGTGCCAGTAGACCCCCGGACAGGGGTTATTCACCCCTCCACTTT. Its protein is CASRPPDRGYSPLHF.

This chain joins TRBV30 and TRBJ1-2; D may be TRBD1 (5 bases). The V gene lost 1 base and the J gene lost 4 bases, with 10 bases spanning the gap. There are 13 residues in the CDR3. Per the germline V gene, CDR1 is GTSNPN and CDR2 is SVGIG (reference sequence). CDR3 sequence (DNA): TGTGCCTGGAGTGCGGGGGAAGGCTATGGCTACACCTTC. Encoded protein: CAWSAGEGYGYTF.

V is TRBV6-5 and J is TRBJ2-1; TRBD2 matches at 13 bases. Looked up from germline, CDR1 is MNHEY and CDR2 is SVGAGI. V trimming: 5 bases; J trimming: 5 bases; junction bases outside the gene matches: 3. The length of the CDR3 is 15 residues. The CDR3 sequence is CASSRTSGGDNEQFF. The CDR3 DNA sequence: TGTGCCAGCAGTAGAACTAGCGGGGGGGACAATGAGCAGTTCTTC.

The chain uses TRBV6-2 or TRBV6-3 and TRBJ1-2; D remains unclear. Trimming took off 0 bases at V and 2 bases at J, with 7 bases between the two ends. Germline V lookup: CDR1 MNHEY, CDR2 SVGEGT. The CDR3 has 14 amino acids. The CDR3 DNA reads as TGTGCCAGCAGTTACTCCATGTTCAACTATGGCTACACCTTC. Protein product: CASSYSMFNYGYTF.

V gene TRBV28 combines with J gene TRBJ2-6, with D possibly matching TRBD2 (5 bases). Germline lookup yields CDR1 MDHEN and CDR2 SYDVKM. V shed 0 bases and J shed 1 base, with 13 bases lying between them. This CDR3 contains 18 residues. The CDR3 DNA sequence: TGTGCCAGCAGTTTATGGAGGGTGGGCTCGTCTGGGGCCAACGTCCTGACTTTC. This encodes CASSLWRVGSSGANVLTF.

This chain joins TRBV4-2 and TRBJ1-6; 9 bases line up with TRBD1. Germline trimming cut 0 bases from V and 10 bases from J; bases unmatched to any gene: 13. CDR3 length equals 18 residues. The germline V gene has CDR1 LGHNA and CDR2 YNFKEQ. CDR3 bases: TGTGCCAGCAGCCAAGACATGAGGATCGGGACAGGGTACTCACCCCTCCACTTT. Amino acid sequence: CASSQDMRIGTGYSPLHF.

The chain combines TRBV9 with TRBJ1-2; D possibly corresponds to TRBD1 (5 bases). This CDR3 contains 16 residues. The V gene lost 0 bases and the J gene lost 1 base, with 13 bases spanning the gap. In germline, CDR1 is SGDLS, CDR2 YYNGEE. The CDR3 DNA reads TGTGCCAGCAGCGTAGGATTGACAGCTGATAACTATGGCTACACCTTC. Its protein product is CASSVGLTADNYGYTF.